Listed below are T cell receptor beta chains from one sample, sequenced in a study of blood T cell repertoires in COVID-19. TCRdb's copy holds only in-frame clones and misses some; the assay was immunoSEQ multiplex PCR. The table records some 97,000 clones, roughly 90% of them present only once. The sequencing input was peripheral blood. These TCRs come from a woman aged 60 to 75 with acute or convalescent COVID-19. Both conserved end residues are part of each CDR3. D genes are given only for firm matches. The size entry is marked missing in some rows and otherwise reads once, few, many or a size class.

TGTGCCAGCAGCCGACAGTTTAACTATGGCTACACCTTC	CASSRQFNYGYTF	NA	TRBV14	TRBJ1-2	NA
TGTGCCAGCAGCGAATCAGGGATGGCTAATGAAAAACTGTTTTTT	CASSESGMANEKLFF	NA	TRBV9	TRBJ1-4	NA
TGTGCCAGCAGCACCGGGGGGCTCGACTATGGCTACACCTTC	CASSTGGLDYGYTF	NA	TRBV7-9	TRBJ1-2	NA
TGCGCCAGCACACCGGGACAGGGGGCCGTAAGCTCCTACAATGAGCAGTTCTTC	CASTPGQGAVSSYNEQFF	TRBD1	TRBV5-1	TRBJ2-1	once
TGTGCCAGCAGCTCAGACAGACAGAGCTATGGCTACACCTTC	CASSSDRQSYGYTF	NA	TRBV5-4	TRBJ1-2	NA
TGTGCCAGTAGTATACTTGGCGGGGGGGGCTACAATGAGCAGTTCTTC	CASSILGGGGYNEQFF	TRBD2	TRBV19	TRBJ2-1	NA
TGTGCCAGCAGCTTCCCCGGGAACACCGGGGAGCTGTTTTTT	CASSFPGNTGELFF	NA	TRBV7-3	TRBJ2-2	NA
TGTGCCAGCAAGTCCGGACAGGGCTTCACAGATACGCAGTATTTT	CASKSGQGFTDTQYF	TRBD1	TRBV9	TRBJ2-3	NA
TGTGCCAGCAGCCACCTCAAGGACCGGGAAGGAGCTTTCTTT	CASSHLKDREGAFF	NA	TRBV14	TRBJ1-1	NA
TGTGCCATCAGTGAGGGAGGCGGGTACAATGAGCAGTTCTTC	CAISEGGGYNEQFF	NA	TRBV10-3	TRBJ2-1	NA
TGTGCCAGTAGTATCGGCAGGCGATCTGGAAACACCATATATTTT	CASSIGRRSGNTIYF	NA	TRBV19	TRBJ1-3	once